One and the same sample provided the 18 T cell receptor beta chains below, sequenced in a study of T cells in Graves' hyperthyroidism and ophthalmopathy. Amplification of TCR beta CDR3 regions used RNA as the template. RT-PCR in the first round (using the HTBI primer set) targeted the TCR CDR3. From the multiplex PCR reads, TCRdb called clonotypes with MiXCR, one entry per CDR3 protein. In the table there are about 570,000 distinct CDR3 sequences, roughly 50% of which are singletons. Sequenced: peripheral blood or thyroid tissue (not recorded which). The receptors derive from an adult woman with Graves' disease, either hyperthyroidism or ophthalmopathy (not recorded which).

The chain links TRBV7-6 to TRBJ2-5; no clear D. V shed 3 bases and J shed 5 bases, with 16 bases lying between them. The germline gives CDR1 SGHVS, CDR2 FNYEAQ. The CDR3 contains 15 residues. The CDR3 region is CASSLARSPYETQYF. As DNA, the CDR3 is TGTGCCAGCAGCTTGGCCAGGTCCCCCTACGAGACCCAGTACTTC.

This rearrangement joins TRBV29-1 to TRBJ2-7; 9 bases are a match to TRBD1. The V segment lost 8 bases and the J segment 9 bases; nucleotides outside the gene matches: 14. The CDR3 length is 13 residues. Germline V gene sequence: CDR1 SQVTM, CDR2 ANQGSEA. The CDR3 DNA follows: TGCAGCTTAGAAGGGGACAGGGCCAGTGGGCAGTACTTC. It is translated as CSLEGDRASGQYF.

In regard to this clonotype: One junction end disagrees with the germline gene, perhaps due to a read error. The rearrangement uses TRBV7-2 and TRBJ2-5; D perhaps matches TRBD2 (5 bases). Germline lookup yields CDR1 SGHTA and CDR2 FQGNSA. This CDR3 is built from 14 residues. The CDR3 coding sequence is TGTGCCAGCAGCTTGCGGACTCACCAAGAGCCCCAGTACTTC. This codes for CASSLRTHQEPQYF.

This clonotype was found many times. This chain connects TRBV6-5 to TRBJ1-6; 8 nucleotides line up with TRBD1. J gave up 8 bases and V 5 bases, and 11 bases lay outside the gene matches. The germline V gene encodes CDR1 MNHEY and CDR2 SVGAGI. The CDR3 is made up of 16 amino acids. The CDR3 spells CASSPPGQGIDSPLHF. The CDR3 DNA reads TGTGCCAGCAGTCCCCCTGGACAGGGTATCGATTCACCCCTCCACTTT.

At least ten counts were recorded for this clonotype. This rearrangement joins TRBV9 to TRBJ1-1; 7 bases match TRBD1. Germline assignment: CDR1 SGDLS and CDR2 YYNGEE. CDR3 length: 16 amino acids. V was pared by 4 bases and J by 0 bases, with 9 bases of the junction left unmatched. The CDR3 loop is CASSRRAGTVNTEAFF. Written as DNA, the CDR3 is TGTGCCAGCAGCCGCCGAGCCGGGACAGTGAACACTGAAGCTTTCTTT.

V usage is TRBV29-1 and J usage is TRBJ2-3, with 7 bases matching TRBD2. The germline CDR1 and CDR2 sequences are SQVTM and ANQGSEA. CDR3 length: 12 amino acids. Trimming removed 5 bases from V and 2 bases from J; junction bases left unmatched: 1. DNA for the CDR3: TGCAGCGTTCTAGCGGACACAGATACGCAGTATTTT. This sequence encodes CSVLADTDTQYF.

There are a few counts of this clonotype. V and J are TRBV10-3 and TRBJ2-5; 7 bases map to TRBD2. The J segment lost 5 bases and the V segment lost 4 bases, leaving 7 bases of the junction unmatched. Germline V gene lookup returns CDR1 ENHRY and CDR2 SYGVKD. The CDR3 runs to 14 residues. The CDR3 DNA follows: TGTGCCATCAGTGGGGGAGGGCAGTCGGAGACCCAGTACTTC. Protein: CAISGGGQSETQYF.

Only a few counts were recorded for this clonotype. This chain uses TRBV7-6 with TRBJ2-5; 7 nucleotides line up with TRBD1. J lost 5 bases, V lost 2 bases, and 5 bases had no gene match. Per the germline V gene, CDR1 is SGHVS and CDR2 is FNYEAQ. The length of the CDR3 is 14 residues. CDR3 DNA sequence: TGTGCCAGCAGCTTATTGGGACAGTGGGAGACCCAGTACTTC. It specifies CASSLLGQWETQYF.

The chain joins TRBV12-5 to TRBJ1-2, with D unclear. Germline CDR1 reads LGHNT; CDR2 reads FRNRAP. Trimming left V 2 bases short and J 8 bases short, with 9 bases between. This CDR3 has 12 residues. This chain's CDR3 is CASGLNDRGYTF. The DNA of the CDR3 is TGTGCTAGTGGTTTGAACGATAGGGGCTACACCTTC.

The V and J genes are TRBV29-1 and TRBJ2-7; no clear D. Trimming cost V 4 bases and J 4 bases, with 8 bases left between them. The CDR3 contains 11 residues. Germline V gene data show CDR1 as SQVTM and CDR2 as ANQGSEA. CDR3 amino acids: CSVAVAYEQYF. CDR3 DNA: TGCAGCGTTGCTGTGGCTTACGAGCAGTACTTC.

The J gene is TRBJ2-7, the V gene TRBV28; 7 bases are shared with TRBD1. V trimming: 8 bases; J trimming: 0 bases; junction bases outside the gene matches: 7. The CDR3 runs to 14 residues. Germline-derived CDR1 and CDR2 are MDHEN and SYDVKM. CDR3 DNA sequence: TGTGCCAGCGCCTCGACAGGGAGCTCCTACGAGCAGTACTTC. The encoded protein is CASASTGSSYEQYF.

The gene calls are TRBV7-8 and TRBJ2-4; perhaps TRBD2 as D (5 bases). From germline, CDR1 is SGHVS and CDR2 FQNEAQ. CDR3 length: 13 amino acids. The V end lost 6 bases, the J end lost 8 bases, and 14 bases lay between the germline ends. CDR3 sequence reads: CASSSLASDIQYF. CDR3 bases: TGTGCCAGCAGTTCCCTAGCCTCAGACATTCAGTACTTC.

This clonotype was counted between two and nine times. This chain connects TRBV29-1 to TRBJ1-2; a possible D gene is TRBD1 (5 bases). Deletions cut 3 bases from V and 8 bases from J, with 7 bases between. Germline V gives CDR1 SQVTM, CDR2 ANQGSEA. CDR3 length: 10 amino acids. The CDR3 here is CSVEGTGYTF. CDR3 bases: TGCAGCGTTGAGGGGACCGGCTACACCTTC. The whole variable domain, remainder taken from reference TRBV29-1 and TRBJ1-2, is SAVISQKPSRDICQRGTSLTIQCQVDSQVTMMFWYRQQPGQSLTLIATANQGSEATYESGFVIDKFPISRPNLTFSTLTVSNMSPEDSSIYLCSVEGTGYTFGSGTRLTVV.

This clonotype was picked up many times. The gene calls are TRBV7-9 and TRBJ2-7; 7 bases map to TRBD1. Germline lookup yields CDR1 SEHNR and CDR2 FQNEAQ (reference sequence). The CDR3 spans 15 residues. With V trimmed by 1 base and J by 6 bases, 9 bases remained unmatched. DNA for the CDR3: TGTGCCAGCAGCTTAGGGGACAGCCCGCAAACCGAGCAGTACTTC. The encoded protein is CASSLGDSPQTEQYF.

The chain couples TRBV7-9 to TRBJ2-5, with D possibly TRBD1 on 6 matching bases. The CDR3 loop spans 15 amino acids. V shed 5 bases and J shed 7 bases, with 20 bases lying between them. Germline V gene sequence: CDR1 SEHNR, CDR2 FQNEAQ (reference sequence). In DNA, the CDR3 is TGTGCCAGCAGCCGAAAAACACAGGGTCTGGGGACCCAGTACTTC. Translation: CASSRKTQGLGTQYF.

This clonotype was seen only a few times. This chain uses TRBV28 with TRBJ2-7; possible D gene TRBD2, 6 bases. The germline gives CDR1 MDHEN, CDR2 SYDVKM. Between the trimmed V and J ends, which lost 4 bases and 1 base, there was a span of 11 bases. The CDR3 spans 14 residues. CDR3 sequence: CASSSGVWSYEQYF. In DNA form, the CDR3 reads TGTGCCAGCAGTTCGGGGGTATGGTCCTACGAGCAGTACTTC. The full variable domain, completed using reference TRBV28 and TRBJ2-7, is DVKVTQSSRYLVKRTGEKVFLECVQDMDHENMFWYRQDPGLGLRLIYFSYDVKMKEKGDIPEGYSVSREKKERFSLILESASTNQTSMYLCASSSGVWSYEQYFGPGTRLTVT.

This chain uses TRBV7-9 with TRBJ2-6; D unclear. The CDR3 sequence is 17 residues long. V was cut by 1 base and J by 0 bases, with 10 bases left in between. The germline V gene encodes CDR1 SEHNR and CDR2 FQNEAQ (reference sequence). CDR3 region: CASSLVPVISGANVLTF. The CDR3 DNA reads TGTGCCAGCAGCTTAGTACCCGTCATCTCTGGGGCCAACGTCCTGACTTTC.

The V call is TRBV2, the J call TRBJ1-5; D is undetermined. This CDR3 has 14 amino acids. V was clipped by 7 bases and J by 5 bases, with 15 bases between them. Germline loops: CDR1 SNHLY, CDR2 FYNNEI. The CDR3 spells CASMLRLGYQPQHF. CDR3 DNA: TGTGCCAGCATGTTACGCCTCGGATATCAGCCCCAGCATTTT.